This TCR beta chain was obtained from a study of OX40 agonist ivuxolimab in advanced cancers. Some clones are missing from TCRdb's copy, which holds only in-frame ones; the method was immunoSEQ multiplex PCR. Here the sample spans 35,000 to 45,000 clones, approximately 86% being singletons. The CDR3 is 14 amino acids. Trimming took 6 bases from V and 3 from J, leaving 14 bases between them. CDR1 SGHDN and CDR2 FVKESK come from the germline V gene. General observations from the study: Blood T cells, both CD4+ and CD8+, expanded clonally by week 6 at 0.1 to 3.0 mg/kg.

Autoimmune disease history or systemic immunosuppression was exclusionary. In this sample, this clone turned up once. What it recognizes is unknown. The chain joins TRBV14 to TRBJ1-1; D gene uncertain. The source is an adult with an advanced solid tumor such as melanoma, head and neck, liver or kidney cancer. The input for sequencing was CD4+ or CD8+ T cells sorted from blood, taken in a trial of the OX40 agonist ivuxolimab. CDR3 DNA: TGTGCCAGCAGATTTGGCCGAGGTCACACTGAAGCTTTCTTT. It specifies CASRFGRGHTEAFF.